Listed here is a single T cell receptor beta chain. The clone's antigen remains unknown. The sample holds no much larger clone one base away, and base qualities are not on file. In total, roughly 670 healthy bone marrow donors made up the cohort. At the time of sampling, all cohort members were nominally healthy, though unrecorded immune exposures were likely present. The donor tested CMV seronegative, placing the donor among the 350 or so seronegative members of the cohort. Each donor provided a peripheral blood sample, and peripheral blood mononuclear cells were used for TCR beta sequencing. Genomic DNA extraction from the blood cell samples was performed with the Qiagen DNeasy Blood Extraction Kit. The sample is drawn from a study of cytomegalovirus exposure and HLA in healthy donors (dated by TCRdb to 2016 to 2017). A note on the overall study: In an earlier analysis of some 610 of the donors, around 290 Gb of sequence data and 90 million to 120 million unique TCR beta sequences from approximately 180 million T cells were reported. To predict cytomegalovirus infection status, the study combined high-throughput TCR immunosequencing, statistical association of individual TCRs with disease status, and machine learning. HLA typing included class I and class II loci at four-digit resolution. Roughly 300 gigabases of sequencing data and roughly 81 million unique TCR sequences made up an early release that covered several hundred HLA-typed donors. Alongside the repertoire data, information on donor age, sex, ethnicity and CMV serostatus was compiled. The aim of the study was to test whether cataloging public T cell receptors could identify signatures of past pathogen exposure. Among some 400 genotyped donors of the cohort, an average of roughly 240,000 unique TCR beta nucleotide sequences were sequenced per donor, roughly a sixth of them non-productive. All discovery cohort repertoires had been generated using a single sequencing platform. Because of strong linkage in the cohort, five DR-DQ haplotypes were treated as single units for association and clustering. The number of donors typed differed by locus, with roughly 629-640 for A, B, C, DRB1 and DQB1, 522 for DQA1, 600 to 610 for DPA1, and about 450 for DPB1. A later genetic analysis used genome-wide SNP genotypes for about 55% of the 666 donors, treating that subset as a discovery cohort. Using immunosequencing, the study profiled T cell repertoires from about 610 subjects and related those repertoires to cytomegalovirus serostatus. Among the approximately 400 genotyped donors, 81% belonged to the genetic ancestry cluster associated with self-reported Caucasian donors. Besides the first cohort of 500 to 700 subjects, a separate validation cohort made up of over a hundred different subjects was used. To study patterns of TCR occurrence, a later analysis re-analyzed previously published TCR beta repertoires from under 750 donors and added high-resolution HLA genotyping. In an earlier analysis of several hundred of the donors, high-throughput TCR beta sequencing was used to judge whether each TCR beta V gene segment behaved as functional or pseudogenic. The later analysis used no new phenotypic data to find candidate immune exposures, relying instead on TCR beta sequences and their occurrence across donors. Study-level results and caveats: An association between a missense DCLRE1C variant and V-gene and J-gene trimming of TCR beta chains was found in a later genetic analysis and replicated in an independent cohort. In a later analysis, the rate of TCR association differed among HLA loci, with DRB1 alleles having the most associated TCRs and HLA-C alleles having the fewest. A cluster of highly shared sequence variants was judged likely to represent a technical artifact of the sequencing pipeline. Roughly uniform sequencing depth across donors was assumed in presence/absence analyses, although this assumption may not hold. Several of the top co-occurrence clusters appeared to be linked to parvovirus B19, influenza, CMV and Epstein-Barr virus, according to a later analysis. The 87-base-pair reads could not distinguish some IMGT-functional V segments, including TRBV6-2 and TRBV6-3, so those segments were excluded. Because HLA typing was unavailable for some donors at each locus, only the typed subset was used in association tests. Correlated functional status among segregating V segments might be attributable to linkage disequilibrium, but an unknown experimental factor could not be ruled out. A later analysis associated around 16,000 TCR beta sequences with specific HLA alleles at a false discovery rate of 0.05. Fewer than 20 rarely observed V segments, including chromosome 9 orphons, were excluded from the earlier analysis of about 600 of the donors because counts were too low. The classifier was reported to diagnose cytomegalovirus status with high specificity and sensitivity in both the original and validation cohorts. CMV serostatus was the only immune exposure information available for the cohort. In an earlier analysis of some 640 of the donors, most TCR beta V segments were observed in productive rearrangements about 87% or about 30% of the time, broadly matching IMGT annotations. A further reported finding was that TCR beta sequences accurately predicted the HLA-A and HLA-B alleles for most subjects in the first cohort. The study gave a list of 150 to 200 TCR beta chains associated with cytomegalovirus. Most TCR sequences were observed very rarely across donors, whereas some public TCRs were present in many individuals. A later analysis found that HLA-associated TCR beta chains were more clonally expanded and had lower generation probabilities than equally common non-associated chains. A later genetic analysis reported fewer N-insertions in productive TCRs among donors in an Asian-associated ancestry cluster than the approximately 670-donor mean. Assigning TCR associations to individual alleles was difficult when HLA alleles, especially DR and DQ, strongly co-occurred. A few of the identified cytomegalovirus-associated TCR beta chains were confirmed in vitro to be specific for cytomegalovirus antigens. Only TCR beta chains were sequenced in this cohort, and the absence of alpha or paired-chain data limited detectable features. In a later analysis, most CMV-associated TCR beta chains were found to appear HLA-restricted, with HLA associations seemingly driven largely by CMV exposure. It was suggested by the authors that the approach could potentially be generalized to other disease states and immunological phenotypes.

The library was made by the immunoSEQ multiplex PCR assay. The multiplex PCR relied on a mix of 60 forward primers for TCR Vbeta segments and 13 reverse primers for TCR Jbeta segments. A multiplex PCR assay on genomic DNA amplified the CDR3 region of rearranged TCR beta genes. The Illumina HiSeq System was used to sequence the amplified TCR beta libraries as 87-base-pair reads. In the authors' own workflow: A later analysis counted some 80 million unique TCR beta chains across the 500 to 850 repertoires, and 10 million to 11 million of these chains were shared by at least two donors. To remove PCR and sequencing errors, raw reads were error-corrected and collapsed into unique sequences using a nearest-neighbor algorithm that merged closely related sequences. CDR3 sequences were aligned to IMGT reference sequences to assign V, D and J gene segments. For a sequence to be retained, a match of at least six nucleotides was required to both a V gene segment and a J gene segment. A rearrangement was called productive if the CDR3 had no stop codons and remained in frame with V and J, and every other rearrangement was called non-productive. CDR3 was defined by IMGT convention, running from the second conserved V-encoded cysteine to the conserved J-encoded phenylalanine. Sequences without an unambiguous match to a single V gene segment were excluded from the earlier analysis of 587 of the donors. An earlier analysis of several hundred of the donors classified V segments as functional when productive rearrangements were above 56.7% and as segregating when the standard deviation between donors was above 5%. A statistical classification framework was developed to diagnose cytomegalovirus status using the catalog of TCR beta chain sequences. A later analysis assigned V and J genes by comparing TCR nucleotide sequences with IMGT/GENE-DB human TR gene sequences. In a later analysis, CDR3 sequences and most-parsimonious VDJ recombination scenarios were assigned using the TCRdist pipeline. In a later analysis, every TCR beta chain was defined by the combination of its CDR3 amino acid sequence and its V-gene family, and reads without a unique V-gene family were dropped. As a way to deal with suspected cross-contamination and a sequencing artifact, a later analysis dropped roughly 620 nucleotide sequences that were highly shared and had low generation probability. In a later analysis, a clonal expansion index for each public chain was calculated from normalized within-repertoire ranks of inferred template counts. In a later analysis, generation probabilities were computed using a VDJ recombination model fitted to out-of-frame rearrangements, and the results were checked against IGoR. In a later analysis, TCR-TCR, TCR-HLA and TCR-CMV co-occurrence was scored with hypergeometric tests, and a repertoire-size bias correction was applied to TCR pairs. To estimate false discovery rates, a later analysis permuted the HLA or CMV assignments 20 times. In a later analysis, co-occurring TCRs were grouped using DBSCAN, with TCRdist sequence similarity added in when clustering inside HLA-allele-positive subsets. For co-occurrence clustering, repertoires with fewer than 30,000 or more than 120,000 public chains were excluded, along with a handful of repertoires with anomalous nucleotide sharing. The source is immuneACCESS, and TCRdb retained only in-frame sequences with V and J called. Part of the clones is not carried over; for the studies checked, unresolved V genes explain less than half of this, and the remainder is unexplained. The V and J calls and clone size were taken over from that table, and D and trimming were inferred from the DNA. Present in this sample are approximately 140,000 clones, roughly 80% of which were seen just once. The ten largest account for 0.8% to 0.95% of the sample.

Ends trimmed: V by 5 bases, J by 7 bases; bases unmatched to a gene: 10. The CDR3 runs 16 residues from the cysteine to the phenylalanine. Of all the DNA, just the CDR3 is kept, 48 bases in frame from base 1. Reading the germline V gene (reference sequence) gives CDR1 LNHDA and CDR2 SQIVND. The sequenced sample was PBMCs. This TCR came from a woman in her sixties or seventies in good health and CMV-seronegative. Recombination joined TRBV19 with TRBJ1-4; TRBD1 lines up with 10 middle nucleotides. The CDR3 has the sequence CASSPGLRDRGEKLFF. The DNA sequence is TGTGCCAGTAGTCCGGGACTCCGGGACAGGGGTGAAAAACTGTTTTTT. Outside the CDR3, residues come from the reference TRBV19 and TRBJ1-4 proteins, so the full variable domain is: DGGITQSPKYLFRKEGQNVTLSCEQNLNHDAMYWYRQDPGQGLRLIYYSQIVNDFQKGDIAEGYSVSREKKESFPLTVTSAQKNPTAFYLCASSPGLRDRGEKLFFGSGTQLSVL.